This T cell receptor (beta chain) was retrieved from a study of shared clonotypes between healthy human individuals. Naive CD8 cells comprised CD45RO-negative, CCR7-positively selected cells, excluding terminally differentiated effector memory CD45RA+ cells. The table came from immunoSEQ multiplex PCR; TCRdb's copy has only in-frame clones and leaves some out. The profile shows approximately 600,000 clones, approximately 96% of them singletons. CDR3 length: 13 residues. The trim removed 3 bases at V and 3 bases at J, leaving 2 bases unmatched. Germline values: CDR1 SGHDT, CDR2 YYEEEE. This clonotype was obtained from a woman aged 25-40 years in good health. The V and J genes are TRBV5-6 and TRBJ1-1; TRBD1 matches at 7 bases. Sequencing input: naive CD8+ T cells sorted from blood. The CDR3 loop reads CASSWTGYTEAFF. In DNA form, the CDR3 reads TGTGCCAGCAGCTGGACAGGTTACACTGAAGCTTTCTTT.